The clone carrying this T cell receptor (beta chain) turned up a few times. Its antigen is not identified. The length of the CDR3 is 12 residues. Germline assignment: CDR1 SGHDN and CDR2 FVKESK. Between the trimmed V and J ends, which lost 1 base and 8 bases, there was a span of 8 bases. This entry is derived from a study of T cells in Graves' hyperthyroidism and ophthalmopathy. The study, taken as a whole, reports: The model anticipated ophthalmopathy a median 6.5 months pre-onset. The authors' 13 V-J model separated ophthalmopathy from stable hyperthyroidism. Most thyroid clonotypes with frequency above 0.001 were detected in blood.

Amplified TCR beta CDR3 regions came from RNA transcripts. A first-round RT-PCR of the TCR CDR3 used the HTBI primer set. TCRdb used MiXCR to reprocess the multiplex PCR reads, holding one entry per CDR3 protein. Found here are about 700,000 distinct CDR3 sequences, around 15% of them singletons; the top ten hold about 10%. This receptor was obtained from a woman aged 18-29 years with Graves' hyperthyroidism. The genes are TRBV14 and TRBJ1-1; the D is unclear. The sequencing sample was made of blood. The CDR3 DNA follows: TGTGCCAGCAGCCAAGGGCAGCCAGAAGCTTTCTTT. Protein: CASSQGQPEAFF.